This T cell receptor beta chain was obtained from a study of T-cell reconstitution after alpha-beta-depleted transplantation in children. As to this clonotype: Antigen unknown.

Study results and limitations: Among T cells one year after transplant, newly produced cells accounted for most counts and diversity. Reportedly, roughly two months post-transplant, alpha-beta T cells arose from several hundred expanded graft clones. Surviving thymic progenitors and recipient T cells were the source of high TCRbeta diversity at day 60 in some patients.

Researchers prepared the TCRbeta library using unique molecular identifiers, the study reports. TCRdb independently ran MiXCR on the PCR reads; one entry per CDR3 protein. Seen here are about 980,000 distinct CDR3 sequences, about 26% observed once, and the top ten hold approximately 30%. Germline CDR1 reads MGHRA; CDR2 reads YSYEKL. The CDR3 consists of 15 residues. V gave up 4 bases and J gave up 6 bases; unmatched junction bases: 10. The source material was PBMCs, mostly from graft donor cells, sampled 360 days after TCRalphabeta/CD19-depleted stem cell transplant. The sequence derives from a boy in the first two years of life who had a stem cell transplant for SCID, so the T cells may come from the graft donor. The chain carries TRBV4-1 and TRBJ2-3; 7 positions agree with TRBD1. The CDR3 nucleotides read TGCGCCAGCAGCCCCCCCCAGGGGGTTTCTGATACGCAGTATTTT. Translated, it gives CASSPPQGVSDTQYF.